This is a list of T cell receptor beta chains from one sample in a study of T cells after yellow fever vaccination. MiXCR, run by TCRdb on the 5' RACE reads, gives a single entry per CDR3 protein. This sample carries some 500,000 distinct CDR3 sequences, about 13% of them seen once, and the ten largest clones take around 15%. The material was PBMCs, obtained on the day of the yellow fever booster vaccination. Receptor source: a man aged 30-40 years who received the YFV17D yellow fever vaccine. Both conserved end residues are part of each CDR3. Fields, in order: clone size, J gene, V gene, D gene, CDR3 DNA, CDR3 protein. D genes are given only for firm matches. The size of a clone is reported for some rows only, either as once, few or many, or as a class for expanded clones.

clone_size: NA
j_call: TRBJ1-1
v_call: TRBV30
d_call: NA
cdr3_nt: TGTGCCTGGAGTACTGTGAACACTGAAGCTTTCTTT
cdr3_aa: CAWSTVNTEAFF

clone_size: once
j_call: TRBJ2-7
v_call: TRBV10-1
d_call: TRBD1
cdr3_nt: TGCGCCAGCAGTGACCCTCGGGGGGACAGGGCCTACGAGCAGTACTTC
cdr3_aa: CASSDPRGDRAYEQYF

clone_size: NA
j_call: TRBJ2-1
v_call: TRBV7-2
d_call: NA
cdr3_nt: TGTGCCAGCTCGCTAGCCGGCCGGACTTATGAGCAGTTCTTC
cdr3_aa: CASSLAGRTYEQFF

clone_size: once
j_call: TRBJ2-1
v_call: TRBV15
d_call: NA
cdr3_nt: TGTGCCACCAGCAGAGACCTAACAGGAAAACGTGAGCAGTTCTTC
cdr3_aa: CATSRDLTGKREQFF

clone_size: NA
j_call: TRBJ2-5
v_call: TRBV7-8
d_call: NA
cdr3_nt: TGTGCCAGCAGCCCGCCTGCCGCGGGACAAGAGACCCAGTACTTC
cdr3_aa: CASSPPAAGQETQYF

clone_size: NA
j_call: TRBJ2-1
v_call: TRBV29-1
d_call: NA
cdr3_nt: TGCAGCGGGGGGGCCTGGGACAATGAGCAGTTCTTC
cdr3_aa: CSGGAWDNEQFF

clone_size: few
j_call: TRBJ2-1
v_call: TRBV11-3
d_call: NA
cdr3_nt: TGTGCCAGCAGCTCTGGGTTGGGCCGCAAAATAAGGGGCGGCTCCTACAATGAGCAGTTCTTC
cdr3_aa: CASSSGLGRKIRGGSYNEQFF

clone_size: NA
j_call: TRBJ1-5
v_call: TRBV25-1
d_call: TRBD1
cdr3_nt: TGTGCCAGTCCGACAGGGGGGGATCTAAATCAGCCCCAGCATTTT
cdr3_aa: CASPTGGDLNQPQHF

clone_size: NA
j_call: TRBJ2-4
v_call: TRBV13
d_call: NA
cdr3_nt: TGTGCCACCAGCAGGCAGAGGCCCCAGGGTATCGATGACATTCAGTACTTC
cdr3_aa: CATSRQRPQGIDDIQYF

clone_size: few
j_call: TRBJ2-1
v_call: TRBV19
d_call: NA
cdr3_nt: TGTGCCAGTGAGCCGGGACCGTGGGGCAATGAGCAGTTCTTC
cdr3_aa: CASEPGPWGNEQFF

clone_size: NA
j_call: TRBJ2-1
v_call: TRBV3-1
d_call: NA
cdr3_nt: TGTGCCAGCAGCCAACAGACAGGAGTGTACAATGAGCAGTTCTTC
cdr3_aa: CASSQQTGVYNEQFF

clone_size: NA
j_call: TRBJ2-7
v_call: TRBV7-2
d_call: NA
cdr3_nt: TGTGCCAGCAGCTTAGAAGTGGGGATGGGCTACGAGCAGTACTTC
cdr3_aa: CASSLEVGMGYEQYF

clone_size: NA
j_call: TRBJ1-6
v_call: TRBV10-3
d_call: NA
cdr3_nt: TGTGCCATCAGTGAGTCGTCTTTATTCTCGGCTATGAATTCACCCCTCCACTTT
cdr3_aa: CAISESSLFSAMNSPLHF

clone_size: NA
j_call: TRBJ2-1
v_call: TRBV7-9
d_call: NA
cdr3_nt: TGTGCCAGCGGACTTTCTTCTTCCTACAATGAGCAGTTCTTC
cdr3_aa: CASGLSSSYNEQFF

clone_size: NA
j_call: TRBJ2-3
v_call: TRBV9
d_call: NA
cdr3_nt: TGTGCCAGCAGCGTTGGAAGGGCGGGACCAGATACGCAGTATTTT
cdr3_aa: CASSVGRAGPDTQYF

clone_size: few
j_call: TRBJ2-7
v_call: TRBV30
d_call: NA
cdr3_nt: TGTGCCTGGGCTGGGCCAGCCTACGAGCAGTACTTC
cdr3_aa: CAWAGPAYEQYF

clone_size: NA
j_call: TRBJ2-5
v_call: TRBV5-4
d_call: NA
cdr3_nt: TGTGCCAGCAGCTTCGACAAGGAGGGGACCCAGTACTTC
cdr3_aa: CASSFDKEGTQYF

clone_size: NA
j_call: TRBJ2-3
v_call: TRBV29-1
d_call: TRBD2
cdr3_nt: TGCAGCGTTGGGCGGGAGCTAGGAGATACGCAGTATTTT
cdr3_aa: CSVGRELGDTQYF